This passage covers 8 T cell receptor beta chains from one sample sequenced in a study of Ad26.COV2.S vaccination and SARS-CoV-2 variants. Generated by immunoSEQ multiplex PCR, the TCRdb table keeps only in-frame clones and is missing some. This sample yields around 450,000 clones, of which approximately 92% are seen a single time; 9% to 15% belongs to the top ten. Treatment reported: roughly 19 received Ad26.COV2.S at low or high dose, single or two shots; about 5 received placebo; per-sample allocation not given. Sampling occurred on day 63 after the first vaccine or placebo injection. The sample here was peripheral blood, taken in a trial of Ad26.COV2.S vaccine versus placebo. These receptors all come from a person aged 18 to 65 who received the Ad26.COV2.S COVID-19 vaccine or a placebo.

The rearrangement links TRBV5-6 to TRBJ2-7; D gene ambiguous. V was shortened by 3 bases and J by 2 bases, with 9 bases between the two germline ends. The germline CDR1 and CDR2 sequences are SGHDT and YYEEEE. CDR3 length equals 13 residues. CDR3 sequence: CASSSPDTYEQYF. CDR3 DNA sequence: TGTGCCAGCAGCTCCCCTGATACCTACGAGCAGTACTTC. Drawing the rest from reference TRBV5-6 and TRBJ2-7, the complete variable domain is DAGVTQSPTHLIKTRGQQVTLRCSPKSGHDTVSWYQQALGQGPQFIFQYYEEEERQRGNFPDRFSGHQFPNYSSELNVNALLLGDSALYLCASSSPDTYEQYFGPGTRLTVT.

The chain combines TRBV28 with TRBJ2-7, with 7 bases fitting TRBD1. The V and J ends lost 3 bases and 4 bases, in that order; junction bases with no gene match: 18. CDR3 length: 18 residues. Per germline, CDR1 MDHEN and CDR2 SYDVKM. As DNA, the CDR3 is TGTGCCAGCAGTTTTCCCTCCTCACAGGGGCGAAGGGGTTACGAGCAGTACTTC. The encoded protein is CASSFPSSQGRRGYEQYF.

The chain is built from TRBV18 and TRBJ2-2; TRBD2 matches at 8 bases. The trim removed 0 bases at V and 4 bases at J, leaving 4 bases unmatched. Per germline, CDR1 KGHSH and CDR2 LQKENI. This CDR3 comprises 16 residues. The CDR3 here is CASSPPSLAGTGELFF. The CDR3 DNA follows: TGTGCCAGCTCACCACCGAGTCTAGCGGGCACCGGGGAGCTGTTTTTT.

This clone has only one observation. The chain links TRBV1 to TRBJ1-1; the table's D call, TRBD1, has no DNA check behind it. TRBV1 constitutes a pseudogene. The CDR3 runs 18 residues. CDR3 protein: CTSSQEPGQGASDTEAFF. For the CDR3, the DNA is TGCACCAGCAGCCAAGAGCCGGGACAGGGGGCCTCGGACACTGAAGCTTTCTTT.

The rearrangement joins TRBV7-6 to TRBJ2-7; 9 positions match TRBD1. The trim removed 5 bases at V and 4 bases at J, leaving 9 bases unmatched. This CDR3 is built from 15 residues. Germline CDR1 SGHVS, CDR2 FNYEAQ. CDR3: CASSLTNRGRYEQYF. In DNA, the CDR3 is TGTGCCAGCAGCCTTACGAACAGGGGGCGATACGAGCAGTACTTC.

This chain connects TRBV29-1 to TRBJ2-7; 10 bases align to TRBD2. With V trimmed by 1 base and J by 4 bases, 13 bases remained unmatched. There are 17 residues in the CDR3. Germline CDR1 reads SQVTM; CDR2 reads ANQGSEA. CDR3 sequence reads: CSVEGVGTSGNSYEQYF. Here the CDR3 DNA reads TGCAGCGTTGAAGGGGTGGGAACTAGCGGGAACTCGTACGAGCAGTACTTC.

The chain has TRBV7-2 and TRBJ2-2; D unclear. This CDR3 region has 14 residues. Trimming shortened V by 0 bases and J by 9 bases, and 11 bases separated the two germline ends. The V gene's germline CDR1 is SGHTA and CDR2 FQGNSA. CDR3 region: CASSLAGPGRELFF. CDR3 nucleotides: TGTGCCAGCAGCTTAGCCGGCCCGGGCCGGGAGCTGTTTTTT.

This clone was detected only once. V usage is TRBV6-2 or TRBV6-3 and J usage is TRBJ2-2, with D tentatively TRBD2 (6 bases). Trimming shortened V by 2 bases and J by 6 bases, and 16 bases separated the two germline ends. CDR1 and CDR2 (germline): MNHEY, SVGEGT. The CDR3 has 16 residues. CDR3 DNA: TGTGCCAGCAGTTACGGGCAGGGACTCAGGTCCGGGGAGCTGTTTTTT. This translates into CASSYGQGLRSGELFF.